The clone carrying this TCR beta chain was seen once. These data come from a study of blood T cell repertoires in COVID-19. Study processing details: Amplification of reference gene primers provided the estimated nucleated cell counts. Assay: immunoSEQ multiplex PCR; the TCRdb copy retains only in-frame clones and omits some. V and J calls and clone size are as listed in that table; D and trimming were resolved from the DNA. The sample contains approximately 230,000 clones, 85% to 90% of which appear only once. CDR3 size: 13 residues. The ends were cut back, 2 bases at V and 4 bases at J, with 8 bases in the middle.

Sequencing used PBMCs or T cells enriched from blood (not recorded which). This TCR derives from a man aged 35-49 years who had recovered from COVID-19. V usage is TRBV12-3 or TRBV12-4 and J usage is TRBJ1-2; unclear D gene. CDR3 protein: CASSLLESYGYTF. CDR3 DNA sequence: TGTGCCAGCAGTTTACTGGAGAGCTATGGCTACACCTTC.